This is a list of T cell receptor beta chains from one sample in a study of response to subunit inactivated influenza vaccine. TCRdb redid the calling of the RT-PCR reads with MiXCR, one entry per CDR3 protein. The sample has over 800,000 distinct CDR3 sequences; over 20% are singletons. Specimen: PBMCs from blood, collected roughly 5 days after vaccination. Receptors originate from a man aged 45-60 years who received an inactivated influenza vaccine. Each CDR3 is given with its conserved first and last residue. Each record gives: V gene, D gene, clone size, J gene, CDR3 DNA, CDR3 protein. A D gene is named only where the DNA matches it firmly. Not every row has a clone size; where given, it reads once, few, many or a size class.

>TRBV5-1|-|few|TRBJ2-7
TGCGCCAGCAGCGTCCAGCCCTCGCAATCCTACGAGCAGTACTTC
CASSVQPSQSYEQYF
>TRBV12-3/TRBV12-4|TRBD2|-|TRBJ2-1
TGTGCCAGCAGTTTAGGCCAGCGGGAGTACAATGAGCAGTTCTTC
CASSLGQREYNEQFF
>TRBV11-1|-|-|TRBJ2-1
TGTGCCAGCAGCAAGACGCGGGACAATGAGCAGTTCTTC
CASSKTRDNEQFF
>TRBV10-3|-|-|TRBJ2-7
TGTGCCATCAGCCCCGGACAAGGTCGGCAGTACTTC
CAISPGQGRQYF
>TRBV7-2|TRBD2|-|TRBJ2-6
TGTGCCAGCAGCCGACTAGCGGGCTTCTCTGGGGCCAACGTCCTGACTTTC
CASSRLAGFSGANVLTF
>TRBV10-3|-|few|TRBJ2-7
TGTGCCGCCAGGGGGGTCGGCTCCTACGAGCAGTACTTC
CAARGVGSYEQYF
>TRBV5-1|-|few|TRBJ2-7
TGCGCCAGCAGCTTCGACAGGTACTACGAGCAGTACTTC
CASSFDRYYEQYF
>TRBV7-9|-|few|TRBJ2-1
TGTGCCAGCAGCTTTCCTCCCGGGACATCCCTCCACAATGAGCAGTTCTTC
CASSFPPGTSLHNEQFF
>TRBV5-1|TRBD1|-|TRBJ1-6
TGCGCCAGCAGCGCTGGACAGGACAATTCACCCCTCCACTTT
CASSAGQDNSPLHF
>TRBV5-1|TRBD1|few|TRBJ2-3
TGCGCCAGCAGCTTGGGAGACAGGGGTACGCAGTATTTT
CASSLGDRGTQYF
>TRBV7-9|TRBD2|-|TRBJ2-1
TGTGCCAGCAGCTTAGGGGCGGGAGTTATCAATGAGCAGTTCTTC
CASSLGAGVINEQFF
>TRBV6-1|-|few|TRBJ1-5
TGTGCCAGCAGCCCTAATTCGGGTCAGCCCCAGCATTTT
CASSPNSGQPQHF
>TRBV24-1|TRBD2|-|TRBJ2-3
TGTGCCACCAGTGATTTACCGGGGCCAGGGACTAGCGGGAGAGGCACGCAGTATTTT
CATSDLPGPGTSGRGTQYF
>TRBV20-1|TRBD2|few|TRBJ2-3
TGCAGTGCTTACAGACTAGCGGGAGAGGGGACAGATACGCAGTATTTT
CSAYRLAGEGTDTQYF
>TRBV12-3/TRBV12-4|-|-|TRBJ2-1
TGTGCCAGCAGTTCCGGGACAAGTCGGTCCTACAATGAGCAGTTCTTC
CASSSGTSRSYNEQFF
>TRBV29-1|-|-|TRBJ2-3
TGCAGCGTTGGAAACCCCTACACAGATACGCAGTATTTT
CSVGNPYTDTQYF
>TRBV29-1|-|many|TRBJ2-5
TGCAGCGTTGGCCAGCCAAGGGGGGAGACCCAGTACTTC
CSVGQPRGETQYF
>TRBV20-1|-|few|TRBJ2-7
TGCAGTGCTAGAGATCCGACAGTGATATCCTACGAGCAGTACTTC
CSARDPTVISYEQYF
>TRBV18|TRBD1|-|TRBJ1-5
TGTGCCAGCTCACCCTCCAGGACAGGAGGTCAGCCCCAGCATTTT
CASSPSRTGGQPQHF
>TRBV12-3/TRBV12-4|TRBD2|-|TRBJ2-6
TGTGCCAGCGGTAGGCAGGGAGGGACTGGGGCCAACGTCCTGACTTTC
CASGRQGGTGANVLTF
>TRBV7-2|-|few|TRBJ2-3
TGTGCCAGCAGCTTAGGGGGCTCCCAAGGGCGGGATGGGACCCCCTTT
CASSLGGSQGRDGTPF
>TRBV20-1|-|few|TRBJ1-5
TGCAGTGCGCAGGGTTTGGGAAATCAGCCCCAGCATTTT
CSAQGLGNQPQHF
>TRBV7-2|-|-|TRBJ2-1
TGTGCCAGCAGCTTAGAGGTGGTCGAGCAGTTCTTC
CASSLEVVEQFF
>TRBV12-3/TRBV12-4|TRBD1|-|TRBJ1-1
TGTGCCAGCAGTTACAGGGGACATCTTGAAGCTTTCTTT
CASSYRGHLEAFF
>TRBV7-6|TRBD2|-|TRBJ2-3
TGTGCCAGCAGCTTAGATCGGGGGAGGGCCCAACGCGGTACGCAGTATTTT
CASSLDRGRAQRGTQYF
>TRBV7-9|-|-|TRBJ2-1
TGTGCCAGCGCGGACGCCGGGCGGGGATTTTACAATGAGCAGTTCTTC
CASADAGRGFYNEQFF
>TRBV7-2|-|-|TRBJ1-1
TGTGCCAGCAGCTTAGACGGGATGGAAGCTTTCTTT
CASSLDGMEAFF
>TRBV12-3/TRBV12-4|TRBD1|-|TRBJ2-1
TGTGCCAGCAGTTTGTTGGCAGGGGGCTATAAGCGGGCCCCCTACAATGAGCAGTTCTTC
CASSLLAGGYKRAPYNEQFF
>TRBV9|TRBD2|-|TRBJ2-1
TGTGCCAGCAGCGTTGTTATAGCGGGAGATAGTGAGCAGTTCTTC
CASSVVIAGDSEQFF
>TRBV7-8|-|-|TRBJ2-7
TGTGCCAGCAGCTTAAGGCGTTTCTCCTACGAGCAGTACTTC
CASSLRRFSYEQYF
>TRBV10-3|-|few|TRBJ1-1
TGTGCCGCCAAACAGGGTTTGAACACTGAAGCTTTCTTT
CAAKQGLNTEAFF
>TRBV4-2|-|many|TRBJ2-7
TGTGCCAGCAGCCCATCCCACCCCCCACAGGGTTACGAGCAGTACTTC
CASSPSHPPQGYEQYF
>TRBV5-1|-|few|TRBJ1-2
TGCGCCAGCAGCTTGGAGGGGTTTGGCTACACCTTC
CASSLEGFGYTF
>TRBV12-3/TRBV12-4|TRBD1|few|TRBJ2-4
TGTGCCAGCCTCGACGGGACAGGGGGAGAAAACATTCAGTACTTC
CASLDGTGGENIQYF
>TRBV20-1|TRBD2|few|TRBJ2-5
TGCAGTGCGGAGGGGAGGACTAGCGGGGGGCCCGGGGAGACCCAGTACTTC
CSAEGRTSGGPGETQYF
>TRBV5-5|-|-|TRBJ1-5
TGTGCCAGCAGCTACCGGGACAACCACAATCAGCCCCAGCATTTT
CASSYRDNHNQPQHF
>TRBV7-2|-|few|TRBJ2-7
TGTGCCAGCAGCTTAGCCATTGTTGGGTACGAGCAGTACTTC
CASSLAIVGYEQYF
>TRBV25-1|-|-|TRBJ2-5
TGTGCCAGCAGTGATTGGGGTGGGGAGACCCAGTACTTC
CASSDWGGETQYF
>TRBV12-3/TRBV12-4|-|few|TRBJ1-5
TGTGCCAGCAGTCCACTTCGGCCCGATCAGCCCCAGCATTTT
CASSPLRPDQPQHF
>TRBV9|TRBD2|-|TRBJ2-1
TGTGCCAGCAGCGGCACCACTAGCGGATACAATGAGCAGTTCTTC
CASSGTTSGYNEQFF
>TRBV24-1|TRBD1|few|TRBJ2-1
TGTGCCACCAGTGATTTCTACAGGGGGCGAGGTCCCTCCTACAATGAGCAGTTCTTC
CATSDFYRGRGPSYNEQFF
>TRBV2|-|once|TRBJ1-5
TGTGCCAGCAGTCCGGATTTTCAGCCCCAGCATTTT
CASSPDFQPQHF
>TRBV4-1|-|many|TRBJ2-3
TGCGCCAGCAGCCAAGTCGCTGGAAGTACGCAGTATTTT
CASSQVAGSTQYF
>TRBV19|-|-|TRBJ1-1
TGTGCCAGTAGTACTAGACAGGAAGCTTTCTTT
CASSTRQEAFF
>TRBV10-3|-|few|TRBJ1-1
TGTGCCATCAGTGCCGGGGGGTCCCATGAAGCTTTCTTT
CAISAGGSHEAFF
>TRBV20-1|-|-|TRBJ2-4
TGCAGTGCTAGAGATCTCGGGCTTTCGGCCAAAAACATTCAGTACTTC
CSARDLGLSAKNIQYF
>TRBV12-3/TRBV12-4|-|many|TRBJ2-2
TGTGCCAGCAGTTTGACTATTGGCACCGGGGAGCTGTTTTTT
CASSLTIGTGELFF